The entry that follows covers one T cell receptor beta chain sequence. This clonotype was recorded many times. Its antigen has not been determined. No base-level quality is on record; no much larger clone is a single base apart. Receptor libraries were prepared by 5' RACE. TCRdb lists the instrument as Illumina HiSeq 2000. Template switching introduced a universal primer binding site; the final cDNA contained a unique molecular identifier, enabling accurate counting of TCR cDNA molecules. First-strand cDNA for TCR alpha and beta chains was synthesized from specific primers in the conserved constant-segment region. To control for contamination, every cDNA library was double barcoded, receiving both a SMART-Mk sample barcode and Illumina barcodes. TruSeq adapter sequences and Illumina sample barcodes were added in two successive PCR steps. The TCR alpha and beta cDNA libraries were sequenced on the Illumina HiSeq platform using custom primers. Regarding the original processing steps: Raw reads were processed with MiGEC to extract unique molecular identifiers, and MiXCR was used to determine CDR3 positions. For each individual, recombination models were inferred using an EM algorithm with the repgenHMM and IGoR tools. Shared clonotype analysis was performed with the tcR package in R, normalizing sharing by the product of cloneset sizes. To study raw recombination free of thymic and clonal selection effects, out-of-frame nonproductive sequences were analyzed. TCRdb reworked the public reads: Q25 trimming with fastp, MiXCR clone assembly, productive beta chains retained. Every entry covers one CDR3 protein and lists the most common genes and DNA from its rows. TCRdb's processing, not the authors', yielded these V and J calls. The sample table lists approximately 590,000 distinct CDR3 sequences, 9.6% of them with a count of one. The ten biggest clones cover roughly 3% of the sample.

The data derive from a study of identical twins (dated by TCRdb to about 2016). In the study overall: To test whether fetal clonotypes persist, this study deep-sequenced TCR alpha and beta repertoires from monozygotic twins, from unrelated adults of various ages, and from cord blood. Replicate twin experiments were performed at different times using different library preparation protocols to rule out contamination.

The paper as a whole reports these results and caveats: Invariant T cells such as MAIT and iNKT could partly confound zero-insertion analyses, although diverse VJ usage argued against such confounding for most clonotypes. Abundant cord blood beta clonotypes carried fewer insertions; young adult naive repertoires showed a weaker similar trend, while memory repertoires showed none. Compared with coincidental sharing between unrelated individuals, out-of-frame TCR alpha sequences shared between twins had an excess of sequences with low generation probability. Recombination models systematically underestimated out-of-frame TCR alpha sharing in monozygotic twins but agreed with sharing between unrelated individuals. Because the same donors could not be followed over many years, the conclusions relied on cross-sectional statistical analysis. Excess twin sharing in beta out-of-frame sequences was weaker because fewer shared sequences lowered the signal-to-noise ratio.

Every donor was a healthy Caucasian. Three pairs of female monozygotic twins, all aged about 18 to 29 years, were included in the twin cohort. Peripheral blood mononuclear cells were the source from which RNA for the TCR libraries was isolated. The CDR3, cysteine through phenylalanine, is 15 amino acids long. The only DNA kept is the CDR3, 45 bases in frame from the first base. As encoded in the germline V gene, CDR1 is SGHRS while CDR2 is YFSETQ. V and J lose 3 bases and 2 bases, and a span of 15 bases separates them. The data also belong to a second study, concerning yellow fever vaccine responses in identical twins. The second study's authors report: The T cell response to vaccination in identical twins was reported by the authors to appear partly convergent and partly personalized. In identical twins, the study followed T cell clones that responded to the vaccine with precision.

The rearrangement combines TRBV5-1 with TRBJ2-7; the D match is possibly TRBD1 or TRBD2, with 5 bases aligned in each. The origin of this receptor is a woman younger than 35 in good health. The sample taken for sequencing was PBMCs. Here is the DNA: TGCGCCAGCAGCTCGGGACCATCCAATACCTACGAGCAGTACTTC. It translates as CASSSGPSNTYEQYF.